The 9 T cell receptor beta chains reported below all come from one sample, sequenced in a study of T cells in Graves' hyperthyroidism and ophthalmopathy. Regions amplified from RNA transcripts were the TCR beta CDR3 regions. HTBI primers drove first-round RT-PCR of the TCR CDR3. TCRdb itself ran the multiplex PCR reads through MiXCR, one entry per CDR3 protein. This table has around 700,000 distinct CDR3 sequences, under 20% appearing once. Sequencing input: blood. The receptors stem from a woman aged 50 to 60 with Graves' hyperthyroidism that later progressed to Graves' ophthalmopathy.

This clonotype was counted ten times or more. The chain couples TRBV20-1 to TRBJ2-1, with a weak D call TRBD1 (6 bases). Germline CDR1 is DFQATT and CDR2 is SNEGSKA (reference sequence). Trimming stripped 1 base from V and 4 bases from J, with 11 bases between. The CDR3 contains 14 residues. The CDR3 sequence is CSARARTAYNEQFF. The CDR3 region has the DNA TGCAGTGCTAGAGCTAGGACAGCTTACAATGAGCAGTTCTTC.

The V and J genes are TRBV19 and TRBJ1-6; 8 bases fit TRBD1. Unmatched junction bases numbered 8, after V lost 3 bases and J lost 10 bases. Germline CDR1 LNHDA, CDR2 SQIVND (reference sequence). This CDR3 region has 15 residues. CDR3: CASSMKGQGVSPLHF. The CDR3 coding sequence is TGTGCCAGTAGTATGAAAGGACAGGGCGTATCACCCCTCCACTTT.

A few counts support this clonotype. The rearrangement joins TRBV7-3 to TRBJ2-3; 9 bases match TRBD1. This CDR3 contains 15 residues. The V gene end was trimmed by 5 bases and the J gene end by 4 bases; junction bases not matched to a gene: 7. Germline lookup yields CDR1 SGHTA and CDR2 FQGTGA. CDR3 DNA sequence: TGTGCCAGCAGCCAACCGGGACAGGGCCCAGATACGCAGTATTTT. Protein product: CASSQPGQGPDTQYF.

V gene TRBV29-1 combines with J gene TRBJ2-6; TRBD1 matches at 7 bases. The CDR3 extends over 18 amino acids. V shed 6 bases, J shed 1 base, and the junction held 15 bases outside the gene matches. Germline CDR1 reads SQVTM; CDR2 reads ANQGSEA. CDR3 region: CSVRSRDRVSSGANVLTF. In nucleotides, the CDR3 is TGCAGCGTCCGGTCCCGCGACAGGGTGTCTTCTGGGGCCAACGTCCTGACTTTC.

In this sample, this clonotype turned up many times. CDR3 amino acids: CSVGGANTEAFF. CDR3 DNA sequence: TGCAGCGTTGGGGGCGCGAACACTGAAGCTTTCTTT. The gene calls are TRBV29-1 and TRBJ1-1, with D tentatively TRBD1 (5 bases). Trimming removed 4 bases from V and 1 base from J, with 7 bases in between. The V gene's germline CDR1 is SQVTM and CDR2 ANQGSEA. The CDR3 has 12 residues.

This clonotype has only a few counts. V usage is TRBV27 and J usage is TRBJ1-1, with D perhaps TRBD1 (5 bases). The ends were cut back, 6 bases at V and 8 bases at J, with 16 bases in the middle. This CDR3 has 13 amino acids. Germline lookup yields CDR1 MNHEY and CDR2 SMNVEV (reference sequence). Here the CDR3 reads CASSFGHQNEAFF. The CDR3 nucleotides read TGTGCCAGCAGCTTCGGACACCAAAACGAAGCTTTCTTT.

This clonotype was seen ten or more times. CDR3 sequence reads: CAWSRRGGHEQYF. For the CDR3, the DNA is TGTGCCTGGAGTCGCAGGGGAGGCCACGAGCAGTACTTC. The chain joins TRBV30 to TRBJ2-7; D assignment may be TRBD1 or TRBD2 (6 bases each). Germline lookup yields CDR1 GTSNPN and CDR2 SVGIG (reference sequence). Deletions cut 2 bases from V and 5 bases from J, with 13 bases between. This CDR3 comprises 13 residues.

V and J are TRBV19 and TRBJ2-3; weak D call: TRBD1 (5 bases). Per the germline V gene, CDR1 is LNHDA and CDR2 is SQIVND (reference sequence). V dropped 3 bases and J dropped 6 bases, with 16 bases sitting between them. The CDR3 has 15 amino acids. CDR3 DNA sequence: TGTGCCAGTAGTATGACGAGACAGCGTATGGATACGCAGTATTTT. Its protein product is CASSMTRQRMDTQYF.

A word on this clonotype: At one end the junction does not follow the germline gene, possibly because of a read error. The chain carries TRBV20-1 and TRBJ1-5, with 10 bases lining up with TRBD1. The CDR3 is 18 residues long. Germline values: CDR1 DFQATT, CDR2 SNEGSKA (reference sequence). The CDR3 bases are TGCAGTGCTAGAAGACCGGGACAGGGGTTCGATAGCAATCGGCCCCAGCATTTT. The encoded protein is CSARRPGQGFDSNRPQHF.